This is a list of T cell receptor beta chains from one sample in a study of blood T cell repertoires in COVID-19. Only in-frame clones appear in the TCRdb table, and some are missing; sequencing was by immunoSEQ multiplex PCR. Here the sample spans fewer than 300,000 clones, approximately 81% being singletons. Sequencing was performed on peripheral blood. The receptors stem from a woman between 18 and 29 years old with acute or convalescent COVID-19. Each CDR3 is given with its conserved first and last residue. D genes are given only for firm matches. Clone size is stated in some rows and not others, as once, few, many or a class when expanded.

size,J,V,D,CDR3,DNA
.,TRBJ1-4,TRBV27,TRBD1,CASSLRGPTLNEKLFF,TGTGCCAGCAGTTTAAGGGGGCCCACTTTAAATGAAAAACTGTTTTTT
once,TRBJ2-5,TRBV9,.,CASSVRPGETQYF,TGTGCCAGCAGCGTCCGGCCGGGGGAGACCCAGTACTTC
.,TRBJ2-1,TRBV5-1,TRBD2,CASSETSGGASYNEQFF,TGCGCCAGCAGCGAGACTAGCGGAGGGGCCTCCTACAATGAGCAGTTCTTC
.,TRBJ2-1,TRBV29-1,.,CSVRQASYNEQFF,TGCAGCGTCAGACAGGCCTCATACAATGAGCAGTTCTTC
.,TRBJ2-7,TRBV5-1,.,CASSSGVLGYEQYF,TGCGCCAGCAGCTCGGGGGTTTTAGGCTACGAGCAGTACTTC
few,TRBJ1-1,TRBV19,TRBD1,CASIWAGGLNTEAFF,TGTGCCAGTATTTGGGCAGGGGGCTTGAACACTGAAGCTTTCTTT
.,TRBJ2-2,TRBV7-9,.,CASSLVSGSESGELFF,TGTGCCAGCAGCTTAGTTAGCGGAAGCGAGTCCGGGGAGCTGTTTTTT
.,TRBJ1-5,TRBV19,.,CATKGGLPGTVSNQPQHF,TGTGCCACAAAAGGAGGGCTACCGGGGACGGTTAGCAATCAGCCCCAGCATTTT
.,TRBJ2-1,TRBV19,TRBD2,CASSPLAGGPYEQFF,TGTGCCAGTAGTCCCCTAGCGGGAGGGCCTTATGAGCAGTTCTTC
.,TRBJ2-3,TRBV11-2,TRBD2,CASSSSGRATDTQYF,TGTGCCAGCAGCTCGAGCGGGAGGGCCACAGATACGCAGTATTTT
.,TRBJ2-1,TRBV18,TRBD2,CASSPSGRAGYNEQFF,TGTGCCAGCTCACCGAGCGGGAGGGCCGGCTACAATGAGCAGTTCTTC
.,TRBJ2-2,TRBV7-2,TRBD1,CASSGGTGRFGELFF,TGTGCCAGCAGCGGTGGGACAGGGAGGTTTGGGGAGCTGTTTTTT
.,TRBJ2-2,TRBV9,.,CASSAVGRENTGELFF,TGTGCCAGCAGCGCCGTCGGCAGGGAGAACACCGGGGAGCTGTTTTTT
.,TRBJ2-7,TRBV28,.,CASRSGLSSSYEQYF,TGTGCCAGCCGCTCGGGACTTTCGAGCTCCTACGAGCAGTACTTC
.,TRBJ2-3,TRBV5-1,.,CASSLGQNTDTQYF,TGCGCCAGCAGCTTGGGACAGAACACAGATACGCAGTATTTT
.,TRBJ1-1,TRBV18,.,CASSRQDTEAFF,TGTGCCAGCTCACGACAGGACACTGAAGCTTTCTTT
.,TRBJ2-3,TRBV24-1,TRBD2,CATSASGSSTDTQYF,TGTGCCACCAGTGCTAGCGGGAGTTCCACAGATACGCAGTATTTT
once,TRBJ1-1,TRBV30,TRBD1,CAWAEKTGVIEAFF,TGTGCCTGGGCTGAGAAGACAGGGGTAATTGAAGCTTTCTTT
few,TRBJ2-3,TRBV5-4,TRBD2,CASSGGLAGVFHGTDTQYF,TGTGCCAGCAGCGGGGGACTAGCGGGAGTCTTCCATGGCACAGATACGCAGTATTTT
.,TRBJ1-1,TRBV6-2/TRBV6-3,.,CASSLYRVGKNTEAFF,TGTGCCAGCAGTCTCTACAGGGTGGGGAAGAACACTGAAGCTTTCTTT
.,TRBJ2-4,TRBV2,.,CASKGRGKNIQYF,TGTGCCAGCAAGGGGCGGGGAAAAAACATTCAGTACTTC
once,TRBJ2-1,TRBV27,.,CASSYLSGPDNEQFF,TGTGCCAGCAGTTACTTGAGCGGGCCTGACAATGAGCAGTTCTTC
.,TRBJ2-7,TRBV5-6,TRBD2,CASSFWARRLARPYEQYF,TGTGCCAGCAGCTTTTGGGCCCGGAGACTAGCGAGGCCCTACGAGCAGTACTTC
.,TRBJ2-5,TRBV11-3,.,CASSFGETQYF,TGTGCCAGCAGCTTCGGGGAGACCCAGTACTTC
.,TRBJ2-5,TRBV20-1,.,CSARVGETQYF,TGCAGTGCTAGAGTCGGGGAGACCCAGTACTTC
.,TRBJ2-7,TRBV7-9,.,CASSLEASRPYEQYF,TGTGCCAGCAGCTTGGAAGCGTCCCGACCCTACGAGCAGTACTTC
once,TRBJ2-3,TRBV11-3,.,CASSLEYAPEGDTQYF,TGTGCCAGCAGCTTAGAGTACGCGCCGGAGGGGGATACGCAGTATTTT
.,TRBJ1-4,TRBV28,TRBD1,CASRLQGMGEKLFF,TGTGCCAGCAGGCTACAGGGGATGGGTGAAAAACTGTTTTTT
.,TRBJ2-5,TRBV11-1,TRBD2,CASSFGLADRQETQYF,TGTGCCAGCAGCTTCGGGCTAGCGGATCGTCAAGAGACCCAGTACTTC
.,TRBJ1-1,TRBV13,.,CASSLVGRRMNTEAFF,TGTGCCAGCAGCTTAGTGGGGCGGAGAATGAACACTGAAGCTTTCTTT
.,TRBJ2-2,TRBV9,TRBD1,CASSAPRRDSPTGELFF,TGTGCCAGCAGCGCCCCTCGCCGGGACAGCCCCACCGGGGAGCTGTTTTTT
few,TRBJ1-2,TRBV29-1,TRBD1,CSVLPGGDYGYTF,TGCAGCGTCCTCCCAGGGGGCGACTATGGCTACACCTTC
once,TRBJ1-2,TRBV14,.,CASSQDLAPYGYTF,TGTGCCAGCAGCCAAGATCTGGCACCCTATGGCTACACCTTC
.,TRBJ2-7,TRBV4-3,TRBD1,CASSQRTGSYEQYF,TGCGCCAGCAGCCAAAGGACAGGCTCCTACGAGCAGTACTTC
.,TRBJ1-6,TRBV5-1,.,CASSLATSNNSPLHF,TGCGCCAGCAGCTTGGCTACGAGTAACAATTCACCCCTCCACTTT
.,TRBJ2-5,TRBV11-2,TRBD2,CASTLRPERGQETQYF,TGTGCCAGCACCTTACGACCTGAGCGGGGGCAAGAGACCCAGTACTTC
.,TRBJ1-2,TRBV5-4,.,CASSQKAVYGYTF,TGTGCCAGCAGCCAAAAGGCGGTATATGGCTACACCTTC
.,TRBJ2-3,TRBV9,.,CASSSPRGNFYTDTQYF,TGTGCCAGCAGCTCCCCCCGAGGGAACTTCTACACAGATACGCAGTATTTT
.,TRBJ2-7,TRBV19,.,CAVGGDYEQYF,TGTGCCGTAGGGGGGGACTACGAGCAGTACTTC
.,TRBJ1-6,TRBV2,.,CASSDRTYNSPLHF,TGTGCCAGCAGTGACAGGACCTATAATTCACCCCTCCACTTT
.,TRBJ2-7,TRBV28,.,CASSLGGPPPYEQYF,TGTGCCAGCAGTTTAGGCGGGCCACCTCCTTACGAGCAGTACTTC
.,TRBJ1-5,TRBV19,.,CASGGVGNQPQHF,TGTGCCAGCGGGGGTGTTGGCAATCAGCCCCAGCATTTT
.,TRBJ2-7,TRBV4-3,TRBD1,CASSQDVSGQGGYEQYF,TGCGCCAGCAGCCAAGATGTAAGCGGACAGGGGGGATACGAGCAGTACTTC
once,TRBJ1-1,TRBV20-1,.,CSASAFAGTEAFF,TGCAGTGCTAGTGCATTTGCCGGCACTGAAGCTTTCTTT
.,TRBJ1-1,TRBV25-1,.,CASSESVGGTEAFF,TGTGCCAGCAGTGAATCGGTAGGAGGGACTGAAGCTTTCTTT
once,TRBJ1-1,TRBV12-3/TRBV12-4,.,CASSLREPTEAFF,TGTGCCAGCAGTTTGAGGGAACCCACTGAAGCTTTCTTT